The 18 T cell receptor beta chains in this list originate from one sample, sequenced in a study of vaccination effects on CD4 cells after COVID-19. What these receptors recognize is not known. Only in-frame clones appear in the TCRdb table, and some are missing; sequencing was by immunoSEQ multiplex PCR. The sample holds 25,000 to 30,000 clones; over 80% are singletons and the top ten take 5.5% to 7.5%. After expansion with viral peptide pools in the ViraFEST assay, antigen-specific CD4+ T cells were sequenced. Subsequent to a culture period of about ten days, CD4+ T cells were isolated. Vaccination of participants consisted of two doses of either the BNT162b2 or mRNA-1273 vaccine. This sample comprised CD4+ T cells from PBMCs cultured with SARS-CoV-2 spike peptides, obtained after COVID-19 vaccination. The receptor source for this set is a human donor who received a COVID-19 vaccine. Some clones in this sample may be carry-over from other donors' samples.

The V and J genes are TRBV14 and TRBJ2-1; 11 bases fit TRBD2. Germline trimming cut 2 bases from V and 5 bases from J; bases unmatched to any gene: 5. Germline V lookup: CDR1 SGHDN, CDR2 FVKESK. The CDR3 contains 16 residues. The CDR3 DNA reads TGTGCCAGCAGCCAAACTAGCGGGGGATTACACAATGAGCAGTTCTTC. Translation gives CASSQTSGGLHNEQFF.

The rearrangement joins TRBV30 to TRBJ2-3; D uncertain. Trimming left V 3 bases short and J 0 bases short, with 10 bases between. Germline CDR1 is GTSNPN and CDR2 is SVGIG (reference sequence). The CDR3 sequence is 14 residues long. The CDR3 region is CAWRLLVSTDTQYF. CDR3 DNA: TGTGCCTGGAGGCTCTTAGTCAGCACAGATACGCAGTATTTT.

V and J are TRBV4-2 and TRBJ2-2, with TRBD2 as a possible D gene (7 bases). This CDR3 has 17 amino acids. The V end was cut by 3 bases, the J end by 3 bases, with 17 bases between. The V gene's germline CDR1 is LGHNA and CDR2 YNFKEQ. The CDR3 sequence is CASSHSMGGPDTGELFF. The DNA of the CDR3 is TGTGCCAGCAGCCATTCTATGGGGGGGCCCGACACCGGGGAGCTGTTTTTT.

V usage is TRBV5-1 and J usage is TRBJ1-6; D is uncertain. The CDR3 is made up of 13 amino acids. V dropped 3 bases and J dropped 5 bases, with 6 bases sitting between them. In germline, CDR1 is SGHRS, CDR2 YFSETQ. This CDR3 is CASSSTDNSPLHF. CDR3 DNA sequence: TGCGCCAGCAGCTCGACTGATAATTCACCCCTCCACTTT.

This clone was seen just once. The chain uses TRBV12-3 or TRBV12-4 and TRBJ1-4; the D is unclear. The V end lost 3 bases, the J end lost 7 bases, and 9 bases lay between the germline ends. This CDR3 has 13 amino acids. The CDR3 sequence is CASSFGSGEKLFF. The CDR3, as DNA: TGTGCCAGCAGTTTCGGCAGCGGTGAAAAACTGTTTTTT.

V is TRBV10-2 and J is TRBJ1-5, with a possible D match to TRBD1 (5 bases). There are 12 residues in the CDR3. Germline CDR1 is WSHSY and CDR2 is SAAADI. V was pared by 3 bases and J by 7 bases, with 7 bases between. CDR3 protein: CASSDPGQPQHF. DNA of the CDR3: TGCGCCAGCAGTGATCCAGGGCAGCCCCAGCATTTT.

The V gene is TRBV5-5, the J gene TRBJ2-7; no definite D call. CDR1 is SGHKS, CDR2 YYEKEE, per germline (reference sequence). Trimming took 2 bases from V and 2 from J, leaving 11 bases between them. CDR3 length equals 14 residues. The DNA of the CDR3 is TGTGCCAGCAGCTTCACAGCAACTGCCTACGAGCAGTACGTC. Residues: CASSFTATAYEQYV.

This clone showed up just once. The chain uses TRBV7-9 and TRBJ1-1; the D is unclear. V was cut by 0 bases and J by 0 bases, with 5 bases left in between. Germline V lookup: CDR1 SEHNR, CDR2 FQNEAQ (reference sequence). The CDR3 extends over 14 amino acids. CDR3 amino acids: CASSLAVLNTEAFF. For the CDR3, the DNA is TGTGCCAGCAGCTTAGCGGTCTTGAACACTGAAGCTTTCTTT.

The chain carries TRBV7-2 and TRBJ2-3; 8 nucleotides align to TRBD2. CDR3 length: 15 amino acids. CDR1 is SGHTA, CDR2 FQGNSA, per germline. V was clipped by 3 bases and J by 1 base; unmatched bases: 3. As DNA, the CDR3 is TGTGCCAGCAGCTTCGGGGGGGCAGGCACAGATACGCAGTATTTT. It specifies CASSFGGAGTDTQYF.

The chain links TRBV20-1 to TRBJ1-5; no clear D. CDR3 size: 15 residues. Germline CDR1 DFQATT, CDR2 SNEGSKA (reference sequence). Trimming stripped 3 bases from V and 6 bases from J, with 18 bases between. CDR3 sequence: CSASGVGVWGQPQHF. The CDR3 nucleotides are TGCAGTGCTAGTGGGGTAGGTGTGTGGGGTCAGCCCCAGCATTTT.

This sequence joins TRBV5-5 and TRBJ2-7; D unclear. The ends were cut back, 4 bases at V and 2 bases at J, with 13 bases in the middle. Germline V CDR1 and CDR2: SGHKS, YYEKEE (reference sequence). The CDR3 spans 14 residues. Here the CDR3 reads CASSATYTAYEQYV. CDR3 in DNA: TGTGCCAGCAGCGCCACTTACACAGCCTACGAGCAGTACGTC.

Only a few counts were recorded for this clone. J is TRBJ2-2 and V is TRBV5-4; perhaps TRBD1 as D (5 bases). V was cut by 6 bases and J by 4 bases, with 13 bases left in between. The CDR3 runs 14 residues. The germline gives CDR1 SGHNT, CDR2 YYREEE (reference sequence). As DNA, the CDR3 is TGTGCCAGCACCATAATGGGGCGCACCGGGGAGCTGTTTTTT. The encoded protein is CASTIMGRTGELFF.

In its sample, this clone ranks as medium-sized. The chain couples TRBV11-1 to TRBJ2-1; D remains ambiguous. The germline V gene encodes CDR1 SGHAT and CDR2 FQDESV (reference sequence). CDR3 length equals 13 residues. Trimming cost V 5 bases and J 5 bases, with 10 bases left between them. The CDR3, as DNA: TGTGCCAGCAGCCCGAGAGTGGACAATGAGCAGTTCTTC. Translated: CASSPRVDNEQFF.

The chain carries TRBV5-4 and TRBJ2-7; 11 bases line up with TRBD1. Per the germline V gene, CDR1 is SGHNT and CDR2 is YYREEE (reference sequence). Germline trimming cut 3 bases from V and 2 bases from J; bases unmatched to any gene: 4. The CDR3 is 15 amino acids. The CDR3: CASSSGQGAPYEQYV. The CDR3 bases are TGTGCCAGCAGCTCCGGACAGGGGGCCCCCTACGAGCAGTACGTC.

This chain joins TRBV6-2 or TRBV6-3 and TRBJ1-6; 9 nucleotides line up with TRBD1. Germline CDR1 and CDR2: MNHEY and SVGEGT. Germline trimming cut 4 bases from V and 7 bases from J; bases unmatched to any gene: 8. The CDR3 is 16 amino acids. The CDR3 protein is CASSSRDRGGNSPLHF. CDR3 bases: TGTGCCAGCAGTTCCCGTGACAGGGGGGGCAATTCACCCCTCCACTTT.

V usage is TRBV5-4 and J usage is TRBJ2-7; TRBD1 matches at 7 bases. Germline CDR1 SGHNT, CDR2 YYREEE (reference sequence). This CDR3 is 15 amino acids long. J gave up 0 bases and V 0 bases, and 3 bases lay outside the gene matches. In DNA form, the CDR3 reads TGTGCCAGCAGCTTGGTGGGGACAGACTCCTACGAGCAGTACGTC. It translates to CASSLVGTDSYEQYV.

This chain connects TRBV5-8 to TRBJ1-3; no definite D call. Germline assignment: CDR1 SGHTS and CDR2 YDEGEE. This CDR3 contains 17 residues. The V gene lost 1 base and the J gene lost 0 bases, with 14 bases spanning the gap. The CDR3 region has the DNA TGTGCCAGCAGCTTGAGGGAGGGCAGCAGCTCTGGAAACACCATATATTTT. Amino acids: CASSLREGSSSGNTIYF.

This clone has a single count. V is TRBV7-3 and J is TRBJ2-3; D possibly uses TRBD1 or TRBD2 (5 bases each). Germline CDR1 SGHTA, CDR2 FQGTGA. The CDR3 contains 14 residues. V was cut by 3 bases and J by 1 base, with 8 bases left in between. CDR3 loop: CASSLGVGTDTQYF. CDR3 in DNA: TGTGCCAGCAGCTTGGGGGTTGGCACAGATACGCAGTATTTT.